Below are 13 T cell receptor beta chains sequenced from a single sample in a study of cytomegalovirus exposure and HLA in healthy donors. PCR amplification relied on 60 Vbeta primers (plus 13 Jbeta primers). Using immunoSEQ multiplex PCR, the repertoire was profiled, and TCRdb retains in-frame clones only, with some absent. The data hold some 180,000 clones, with 75% observed a single time. The specimen sequenced was PBMCs. The receptors here all came from a male donor in good health and CMV-seronegative.

This sequence joins TRBV18 and TRBJ1-1; D is possibly TRBD1 (6 bases). This CDR3 contains 15 residues. Germline V CDR1 and CDR2: KGHSH, LQKENI. The V and J ends lost 4 bases and 5 bases respectively, with 17 bases between them. The chain's CDR3 is CASSRDQGPGTEAFF. DNA of the CDR3: TGTGCCAGCTCACGCGATCAGGGGCCGGGGACTGAAGCTTTCTTT.

The chain carries TRBV28 and TRBJ2-1, with TRBD2 identical over 9 bases. The germline CDR1 and CDR2 sequences are MDHEN and SYDVKM. This CDR3 has 21 amino acids. V gave up 5 bases and J gave up 1 base; unmatched junction bases: 21. The chain's CDR3 is CASSQSSREGSLFWSYNEQFF. CDR3 in DNA: TGTGCCAGCAGTCAATCGTCGCGGGAGGGCTCTTTATTCTGGTCCTACAATGAGCAGTTCTTC.

The chain employs TRBV7-9 and TRBJ1-3; 7 bases align to TRBD1. The CDR3 sequence is 15 residues long. The germline V gene has CDR1 SEHNR and CDR2 FQNEAQ (reference sequence). V trimming: 0 bases; J trimming: 2 bases; junction bases outside the gene matches: 1. CDR3 loop: CASSLAQGAGNTIYF. The CDR3 region has the DNA TGTGCCAGCAGCTTAGCGCAGGGGGCTGGAAACACCATATATTTT.

This clone was observed a single time. The V and J genes are TRBV9 and TRBJ1-6, with TRBD1 matching 7 bases. V lost 3 bases and J lost 10; bases outside the gene matches: 7. This CDR3 spans 14 amino acids. Germline lookup yields CDR1 SGDLS and CDR2 YYNGEE. Here the CDR3 reads CASSALTGPSPLHF. CDR3 in DNA: TGTGCCAGCAGCGCCCTGACAGGGCCCTCACCCCTCCACTTT. Full variable domain (missing parts from reference TRBV9 and TRBJ1-6): DSGVTQTPKHLITATGQRVTLRCSPRSGDLSVYWYQQSLDQGLQFLIQYYNGEERAKGNILERFSAQQFPDLHSELNLSSLELGDSALYFCASSALTGPSPLHFGNGTRLTVT.

This chain uses TRBV5-1 with TRBJ1-1; 7 bases agree with TRBD1. The germline gives CDR1 SGHRS, CDR2 YFSETQ. The CDR3 has 13 residues. The V gene end was trimmed by 4 bases and the J gene end by 2 bases; junction bases not matched to a gene: 2. The CDR3 spells CASSRQGNTEAFF. The CDR3 region has the DNA TGCGCCAGCAGCCGACAGGGCAACACTGAAGCTTTCTTT.

This clone showed up just once. The CDR3 protein is CASSQSNRWANPGNTIYF. In DNA, the CDR3 is TGCGCCAGCAGTCAGTCGAATCGATGGGCTAACCCTGGAAACACCATATATTTT. The chain couples TRBV23-1 to TRBJ1-3; D is ambiguous. TRBV23-1 is sorted into the ORF group, with uncertain function. The CDR3 runs to 18 residues. V was clipped by 3 bases and J by 2 bases, with 20 bases between them.

This sequence joins TRBV27 and TRBJ2-7, with TRBD2 as a possible D gene (6 bases). Looked up from germline, CDR1 is MNHEY and CDR2 is SMNVEV (reference sequence). The CDR3 is 15 amino acids. Trimming took off 6 bases at V and 4 bases at J, with 19 bases between the two ends. The CDR3: CASSRAGQNPYEQYF. The CDR3 DNA follows: TGTGCCAGCAGCCGCGCGGGGCAGAATCCTTACGAGCAGTACTTC.

This clone has only one observation. The sample holds other DNA sequences that translate to the same CDR3. The chain uses TRBV2 and TRBJ1-2; 7 nucleotides match TRBD1. This CDR3 contains 14 residues. Germline CDR1 SNHLY, CDR2 FYNNEI. V shed 6 bases, J shed 3 bases, and the junction held 7 bases outside the gene matches. CDR3 residues: CASRGQSDYYGYTF. In DNA, the CDR3 is TGTGCCAGCAGGGGACAGTCGGATTACTATGGCTACACCTTC.

The J gene is TRBJ2-2, the V gene TRBV6-6, with D uncertain. Germline V gives CDR1 MNHNY, CDR2 SVGAGI (reference sequence). With 6 bases removed from V and 3 bases from J, the gap between germline ends came to 14 bases. The CDR3 has 15 amino acids. CDR3 in DNA: TGTGCCAGCAGCCCATATAGTCAGGACACCGGGGAGCTGTTTTTT. It translates to CASSPYSQDTGELFF.

The chain joins TRBV30 to TRBJ2-5; TRBD1 agrees at 9 bases. CDR3 length: 14 residues. Germline CDR1 GTSNPN, CDR2 SVGIG (reference sequence). Germline trimming cut 2 bases from V and 5 bases from J; bases unmatched to any gene: 6. CDR3 in amino acids: CAWSLGTGRETQYF. CDR3 nucleotide sequence: TGTGCCTGGAGTCTTGGGACAGGGAGGGAGACCCAGTACTTC.

This clone was counted only a few times. The J gene is TRBJ1-2, the V gene TRBV6-1; the D gene is possibly TRBD1 (6 bases). This CDR3 is 13 amino acids long. With 6 bases removed from V and 4 bases from J, the gap between germline ends came to 12 bases. Looked up from germline, CDR1 is MNHNS and CDR2 is SASEGT. The CDR3 bases are TGTGCCAGCAGAACAGGGACGCGCTATGGCTACACCTTC. This translates into CASRTGTRYGYTF.

The chain is built from TRBV5-1 and TRBJ2-6, with 7 nucleotides matching TRBD2. Germline lookup yields CDR1 SGHRS and CDR2 YFSETQ. V was clipped by 0 bases and J by 1 base; unmatched bases: 7. This CDR3 is 18 amino acids long. CDR3 in amino acids: CASSLGSGGGSGANVLTF. The CDR3 DNA is TGCGCCAGCAGCTTGGGATCGGGGGGAGGGTCTGGGGCCAACGTCCTGACTTTC.

The J gene is TRBJ1-1, the V gene TRBV29-1, with 10 positions matching TRBD1. The length of the CDR3 is 13 residues. Germline CDR1 SQVTM, CDR2 ANQGSEA. The trim removed 4 bases at V and 4 bases at J, leaving 3 bases unmatched. CDR3 loop: CSVGRDRGTEAFF. The CDR3 DNA reads TGCAGCGTTGGCCGGGACAGGGGCACTGAAGCTTTCTTT.